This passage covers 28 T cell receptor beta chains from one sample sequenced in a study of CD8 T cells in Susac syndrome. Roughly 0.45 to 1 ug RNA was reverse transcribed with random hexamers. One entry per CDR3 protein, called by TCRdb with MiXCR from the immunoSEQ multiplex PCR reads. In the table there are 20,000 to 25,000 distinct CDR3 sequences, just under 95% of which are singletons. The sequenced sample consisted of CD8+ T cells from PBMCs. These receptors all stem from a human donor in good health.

CDR3 residues: CASSLGKNNQPQHF. CDR3 coding DNA: TGTGCCAGCAGCCTCGGGAAAAACAATCAGCCCCAGCATTTT. The chain employs TRBV13 and TRBJ1-5; D remains unclear. Germline values: CDR1 PRHDT, CDR2 FYEKMQ (reference sequence). The V end was cut by 5 bases, the J end by 3 bases, with 11 bases between. This CDR3 is built from 14 residues.

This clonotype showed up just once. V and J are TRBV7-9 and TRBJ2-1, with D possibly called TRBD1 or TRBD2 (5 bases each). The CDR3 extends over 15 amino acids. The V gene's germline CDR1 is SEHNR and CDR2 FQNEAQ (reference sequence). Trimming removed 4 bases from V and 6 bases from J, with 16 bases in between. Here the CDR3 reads CASSSEGSRGNEQFF. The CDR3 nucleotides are TGTGCCAGCAGCTCCGAGGGGTCGAGGGGCAATGAGCAGTTCTTC.

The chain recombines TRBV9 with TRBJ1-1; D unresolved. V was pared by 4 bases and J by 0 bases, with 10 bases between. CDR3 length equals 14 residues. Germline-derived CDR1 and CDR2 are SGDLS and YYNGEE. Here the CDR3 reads CASSRGLLNTEAFF. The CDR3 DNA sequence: TGTGCCAGCAGCCGCGGGCTCCTGAACACTGAAGCTTTCTTT.

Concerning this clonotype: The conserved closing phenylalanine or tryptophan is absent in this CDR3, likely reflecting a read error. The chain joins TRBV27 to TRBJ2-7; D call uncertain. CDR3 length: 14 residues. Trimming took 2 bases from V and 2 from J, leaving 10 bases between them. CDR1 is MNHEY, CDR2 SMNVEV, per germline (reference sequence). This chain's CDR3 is CASSLGVPPYEQYL. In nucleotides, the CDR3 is TGTGCCAGCAGTTTAGGGGTTCCTCCCTACGAGCAGTACTTG.

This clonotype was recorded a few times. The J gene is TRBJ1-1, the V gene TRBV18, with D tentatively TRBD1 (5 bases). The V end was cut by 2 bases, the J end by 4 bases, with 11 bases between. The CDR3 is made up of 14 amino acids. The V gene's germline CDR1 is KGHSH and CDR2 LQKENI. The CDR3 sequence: CASSPEWGRTEAFF. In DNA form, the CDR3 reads TGTGCCAGCTCACCAGAGTGGGGACGCACTGAAGCTTTCTTT.

The CDR3 region is CASTLTGTYEQYF. The DNA of the CDR3 is TGTGCCAGCACTCTGACAGGGACCTACGAGCAGTACTTC. The V gene is TRBV6-2 or TRBV6-3, the J gene TRBJ2-7; 7 bases are a match to TRBD1. The germline CDR1 and CDR2 sequences are MNHEY and SVGEGT. The CDR3 consists of 13 residues. V was pared by 7 bases and J by 2 bases, with 5 bases of the junction left unmatched.

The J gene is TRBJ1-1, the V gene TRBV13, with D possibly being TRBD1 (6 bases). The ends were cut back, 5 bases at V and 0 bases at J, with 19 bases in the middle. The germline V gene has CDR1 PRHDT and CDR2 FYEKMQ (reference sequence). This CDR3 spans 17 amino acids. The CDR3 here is CASSLYGQGSLNTEAFF. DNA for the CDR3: TGTGCCAGCAGCCTCTACGGTCAGGGGTCCTTGAACACTGAAGCTTTCTTT.

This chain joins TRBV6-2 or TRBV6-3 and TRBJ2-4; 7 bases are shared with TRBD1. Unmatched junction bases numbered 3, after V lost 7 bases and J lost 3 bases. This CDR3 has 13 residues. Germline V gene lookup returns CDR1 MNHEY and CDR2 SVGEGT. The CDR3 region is CASMGQIKNIQYF. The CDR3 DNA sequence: TGTGCCAGCATGGGACAGATCAAAAACATTCAGTACTTC.

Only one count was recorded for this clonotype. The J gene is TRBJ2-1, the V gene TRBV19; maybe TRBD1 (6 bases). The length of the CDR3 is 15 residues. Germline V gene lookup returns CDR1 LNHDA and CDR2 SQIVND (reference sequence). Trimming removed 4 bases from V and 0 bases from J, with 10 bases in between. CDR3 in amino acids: CASSNRQDSYNEQFF. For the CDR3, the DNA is TGTGCCAGTAGTAACCGACAGGACTCCTACAATGAGCAGTTCTTC. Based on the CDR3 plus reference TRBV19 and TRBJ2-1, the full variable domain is DGGITQSPKYLFRKEGQNVTLSCEQNLNHDAMYWYRQDPGQGLRLIYYSQIVNDFQKGDIAEGYSVSREKKESFPLTVTSAQKNPTAFYLCASSNRQDSYNEQFFGPGTRLTVL.

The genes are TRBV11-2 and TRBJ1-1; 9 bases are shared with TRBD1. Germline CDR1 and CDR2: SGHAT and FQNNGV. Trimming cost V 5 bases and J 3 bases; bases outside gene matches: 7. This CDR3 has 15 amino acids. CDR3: CASSPRQGDYTEAFF. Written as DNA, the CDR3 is TGTGCCAGCAGCCCCAGACAGGGGGACTACACTGAAGCTTTCTTT.

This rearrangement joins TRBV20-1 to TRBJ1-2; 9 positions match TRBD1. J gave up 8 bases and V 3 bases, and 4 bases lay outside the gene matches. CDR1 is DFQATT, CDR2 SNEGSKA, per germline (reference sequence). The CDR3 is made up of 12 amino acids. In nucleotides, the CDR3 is TGCAGTGCTAGGCACAGGGGGCTGGGCTACACCTTC. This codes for CSARHRGLGYTF.

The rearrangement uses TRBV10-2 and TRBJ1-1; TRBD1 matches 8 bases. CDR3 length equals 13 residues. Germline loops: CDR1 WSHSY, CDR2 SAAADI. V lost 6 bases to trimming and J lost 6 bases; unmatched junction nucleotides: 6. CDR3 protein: CASRDRDGAEAFF. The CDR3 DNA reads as TGCGCCAGCAGGGACAGGGACGGCGCTGAAGCTTTCTTT.

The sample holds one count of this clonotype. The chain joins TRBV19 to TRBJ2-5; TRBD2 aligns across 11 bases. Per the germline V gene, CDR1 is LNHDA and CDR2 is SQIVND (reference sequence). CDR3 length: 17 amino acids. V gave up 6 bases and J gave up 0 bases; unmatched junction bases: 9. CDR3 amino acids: CASSHTSGGTYQETQYF. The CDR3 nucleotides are TGTGCCAGTAGCCATACTAGCGGGGGAACCTACCAAGAGACCCAGTACTTC.

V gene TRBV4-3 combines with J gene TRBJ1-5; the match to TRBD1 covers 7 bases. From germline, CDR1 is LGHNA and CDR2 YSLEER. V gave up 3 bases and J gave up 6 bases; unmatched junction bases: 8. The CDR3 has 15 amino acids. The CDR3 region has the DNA TGCGCCAGCAGCCAGGATGACAGGGTGGGTCAGCCCCAGCATTTT. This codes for CASSQDDRVGQPQHF.

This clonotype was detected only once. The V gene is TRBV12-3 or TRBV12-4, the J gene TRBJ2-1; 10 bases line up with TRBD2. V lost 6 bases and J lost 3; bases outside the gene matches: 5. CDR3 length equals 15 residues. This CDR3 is CASRSGLAVYNEQFF. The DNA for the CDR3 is TGTGCCAGCAGATCCGGACTAGCGGTCTACAATGAGCAGTTCTTC.

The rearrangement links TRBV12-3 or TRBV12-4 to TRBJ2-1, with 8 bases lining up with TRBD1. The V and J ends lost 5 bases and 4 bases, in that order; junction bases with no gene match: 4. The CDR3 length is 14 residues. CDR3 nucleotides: TGTGCCAGCAGTGCTCGGACAGGGTACAATGAGCAGTTCTTC. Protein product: CASSARTGYNEQFF.

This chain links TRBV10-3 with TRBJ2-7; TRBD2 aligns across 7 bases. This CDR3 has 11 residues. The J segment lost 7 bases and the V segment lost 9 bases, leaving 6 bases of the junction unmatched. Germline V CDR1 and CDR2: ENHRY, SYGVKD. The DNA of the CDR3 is TGTGCCATTGGGGGGGAAAGGGAGCAGTACTTC. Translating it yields CAIGGEREQYF.

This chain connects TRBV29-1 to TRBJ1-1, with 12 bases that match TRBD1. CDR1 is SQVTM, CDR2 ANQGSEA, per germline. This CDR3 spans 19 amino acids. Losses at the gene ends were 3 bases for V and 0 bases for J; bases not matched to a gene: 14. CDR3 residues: CSVDPPGQGAIGMNTEAFF. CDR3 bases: TGCAGCGTTGATCCCCCGGGACAGGGGGCGATAGGTATGAACACTGAAGCTTTCTTT.

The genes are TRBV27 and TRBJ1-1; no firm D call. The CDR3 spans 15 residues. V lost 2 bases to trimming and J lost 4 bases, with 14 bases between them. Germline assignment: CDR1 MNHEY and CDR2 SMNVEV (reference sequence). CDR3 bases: TGTGCCAGCAGTTTAGGAGGGCTGGAGGGCACTGAAGCTTTCTTT. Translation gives CASSLGGLEGTEAFF.

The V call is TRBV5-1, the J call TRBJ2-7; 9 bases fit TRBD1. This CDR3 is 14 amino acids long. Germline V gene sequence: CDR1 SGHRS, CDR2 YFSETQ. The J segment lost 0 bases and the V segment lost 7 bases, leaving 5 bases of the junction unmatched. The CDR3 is CASSGQGTSYEQYF. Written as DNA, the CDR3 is TGCGCCAGCTCGGGACAGGGCACCTCCTACGAGCAGTACTTC.

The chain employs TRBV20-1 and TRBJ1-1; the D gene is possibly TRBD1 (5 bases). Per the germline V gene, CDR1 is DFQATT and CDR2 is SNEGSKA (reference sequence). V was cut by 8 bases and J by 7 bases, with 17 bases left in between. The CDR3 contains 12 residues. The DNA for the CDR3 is TGCAGTTTCCGCGGGGGTCAGGGTGAAGCTTTCTTT. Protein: CSFRGGQGEAFF.

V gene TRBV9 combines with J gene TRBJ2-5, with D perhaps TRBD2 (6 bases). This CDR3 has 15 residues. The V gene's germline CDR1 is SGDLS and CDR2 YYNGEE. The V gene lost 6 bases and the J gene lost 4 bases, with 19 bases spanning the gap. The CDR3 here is CASTSDGLEGETQYF. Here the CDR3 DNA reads TGTGCCAGCACCTCGGACGGGTTGGAGGGAGAGACCCAGTACTTC.

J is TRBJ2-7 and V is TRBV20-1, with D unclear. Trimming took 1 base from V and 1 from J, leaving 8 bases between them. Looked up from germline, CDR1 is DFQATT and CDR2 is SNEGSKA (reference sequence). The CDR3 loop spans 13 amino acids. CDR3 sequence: CSARGRFSYEQYF. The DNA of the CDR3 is TGCAGTGCTAGAGGCAGGTTTTCCTACGAGCAGTACTTC.

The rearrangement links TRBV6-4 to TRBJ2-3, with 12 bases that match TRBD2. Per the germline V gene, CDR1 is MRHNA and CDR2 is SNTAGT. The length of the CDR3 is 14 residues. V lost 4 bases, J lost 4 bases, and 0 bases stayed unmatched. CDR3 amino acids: CASSASGGADTQYF. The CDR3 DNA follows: TGTGCCAGCAGTGCTAGCGGGGGGGCAGATACGCAGTATTTT.

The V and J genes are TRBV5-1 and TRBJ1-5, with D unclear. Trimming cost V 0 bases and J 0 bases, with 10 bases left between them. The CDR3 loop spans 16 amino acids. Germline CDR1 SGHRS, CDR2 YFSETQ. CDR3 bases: TGCGCCAGCAGCTTGGATCCAGGATATAGCAATCAGCCCCAGCATTTT. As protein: CASSLDPGYSNQPQHF.

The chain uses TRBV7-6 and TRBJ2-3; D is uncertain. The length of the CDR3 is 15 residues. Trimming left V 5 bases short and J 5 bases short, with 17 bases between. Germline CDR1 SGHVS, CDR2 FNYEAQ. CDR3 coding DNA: TGTGCCAGCAGCCTCATCTACAGCGCGAAAGATACGCAGTATTTT. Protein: CASSLIYSAKDTQYF. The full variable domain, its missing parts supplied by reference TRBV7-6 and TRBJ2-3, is GAGVSQSPRYKVTKRGQDVALRCDPISGHVSLYWYRQALGQGPEFLTYFNYEAQQDKSGLPNDRFSAERPEGSISTLTIQRTEQRDSAMYRCASSLIYSAKDTQYFGPGTRLTVL.

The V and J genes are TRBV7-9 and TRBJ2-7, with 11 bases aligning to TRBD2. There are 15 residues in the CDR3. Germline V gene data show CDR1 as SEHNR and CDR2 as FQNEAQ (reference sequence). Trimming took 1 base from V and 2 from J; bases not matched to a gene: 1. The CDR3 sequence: CASSLETSGTYEQYF. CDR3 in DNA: TGTGCCAGCAGCTTAGAGACTAGCGGGACCTACGAGCAGTACTTC.

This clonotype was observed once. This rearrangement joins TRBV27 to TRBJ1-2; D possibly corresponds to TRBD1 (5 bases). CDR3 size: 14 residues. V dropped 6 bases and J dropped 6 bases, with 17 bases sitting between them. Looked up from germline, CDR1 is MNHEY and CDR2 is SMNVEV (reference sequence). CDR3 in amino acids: CASRDPGPGNGYTF. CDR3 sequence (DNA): TGTGCCAGCAGGGACCCGGGACCCGGGAATGGCTACACCTTC.